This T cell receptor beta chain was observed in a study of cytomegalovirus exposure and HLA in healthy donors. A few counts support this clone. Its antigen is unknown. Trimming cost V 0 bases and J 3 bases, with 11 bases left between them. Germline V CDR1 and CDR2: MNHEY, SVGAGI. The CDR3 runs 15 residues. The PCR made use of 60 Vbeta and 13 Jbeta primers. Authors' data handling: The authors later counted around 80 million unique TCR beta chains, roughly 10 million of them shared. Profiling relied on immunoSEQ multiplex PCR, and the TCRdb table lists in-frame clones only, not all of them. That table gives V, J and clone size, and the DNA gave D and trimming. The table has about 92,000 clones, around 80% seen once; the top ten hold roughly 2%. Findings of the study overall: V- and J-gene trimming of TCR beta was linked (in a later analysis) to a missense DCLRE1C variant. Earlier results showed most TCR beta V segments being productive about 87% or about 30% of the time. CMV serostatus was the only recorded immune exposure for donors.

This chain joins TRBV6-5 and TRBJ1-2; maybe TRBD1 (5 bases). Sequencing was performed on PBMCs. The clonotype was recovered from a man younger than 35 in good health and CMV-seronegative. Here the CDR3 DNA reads TGTGCCAGCAGTTACTCGGGGCCCAACCACTATGGCTACACCTTC. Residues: CASSYSGPNHYGYTF.